The 21 T cell receptor beta chains below were found in one sample sequenced in a study of beta chain features in type 1 diabetes. cDNA synthesis used the whole RNA isolate, giving expressed TCRB sequences. Data came from immunoSEQ multiplex PCR; TCRdb stores just in-frame clones and leaves some out. The profile shows fewer than 400,000 clones, 9.3% of them singletons. General study findings and limits: Patients with Type 1 diabetes showed moderately but significantly shorter TCRB CDR3s in all four CD4+ subsets.

These receptors have no identified antigens. Sequences were obtained from central memory CD4+ T cells from blood. These receptors were obtained from a man younger than 45 with type 1 diabetes.

This clone was detected a few times. The CDR3 here is CASMRQGAYEQYF. In DNA, the CDR3 is TGTGCCAGCATGCGACAGGGAGCCTACGAGCAGTACTTC. V and J are TRBV6-1 and TRBJ2-7; the match to TRBD1 covers 7 bases. This CDR3 comprises 13 residues. J was trimmed by 2 bases and V by 7 bases; bases with no gene match: 5. Germline CDR1 MNHNS, CDR2 SASEGT.

The V and J genes are TRBV7-9 and TRBJ2-5; maybe TRBD2 (6 bases). CDR1 SEHNR and CDR2 FQNEAQ come from the germline V gene (reference sequence). CDR3 size: 15 residues. The V and J ends lost 6 bases and 7 bases respectively, with 21 bases between them. The CDR3 sequence is CASRGRDGGAGTQYF. CDR3 nucleotide sequence: TGTGCCAGCAGGGGGCGGGACGGCGGAGCGGGGACCCAGTACTTC.

This clone turned up a few times. V and J are TRBV5-1 and TRBJ2-3, with 8 nucleotides matching TRBD1. From germline, CDR1 is SGHRS and CDR2 YFSETQ. Losses at the gene ends were 1 base for V and 8 bases for J; bases not matched to a gene: 9. This CDR3 region has 15 residues. The CDR3 DNA follows: TGCGCCAGCAGCTTGTCGACAGGGGTGGGCAGTACGCAGTATTTT. Translating it yields CASSLSTGVGSTQYF.

CDR3 loop: CASRRLNTDTQYF. In nucleotides, the CDR3 is TGTGCCAGCCGGAGACTCAACACAGATACGCAGTATTTT. The rearrangement links TRBV6-1 to TRBJ2-3; D call uncertain. V lost 8 bases, J lost 2 bases, and 11 bases lay in between. Germline V gene sequence: CDR1 MNHNS, CDR2 SASEGT. The CDR3 covers 13 residues.

The chain has TRBV18 and TRBJ1-2; tentative D call: TRBD1 (5 bases). V lost 6 bases and J lost 4, with 12 bases in between. The CDR3 is made up of 13 amino acids. Germline V lookup: CDR1 KGHSH, CDR2 LQKENI. CDR3 nucleotide sequence: TGTGCCAGCTCTCTAAGGGACTTCTATGGCTACACCTTC. Translation: CASSLRDFYGYTF.

This clone showed up just a few times. V is TRBV7-2 and J is TRBJ1-4; D not resolved. The V end lost 0 bases, the J end lost 0 bases, and 8 bases lay between the germline ends. The CDR3 sequence is 16 residues long. Germline V CDR1 and CDR2: SGHTA, FQGNSA. CDR3 sequence: CASSLADGATNEKLFF. The CDR3 bases are TGTGCCAGCAGCTTAGCTGACGGTGCAACTAATGAAAAACTGTTTTTT.

This clone was seen many times. The V gene is TRBV18, the J gene TRBJ1-2; the match to TRBD1 covers 9 bases. V lost 3 bases, J lost 8 bases, and 13 bases stayed unmatched. Looked up from germline, CDR1 is KGHSH and CDR2 is LQKENI. CDR3 length equals 16 residues. CDR3 bases: TGTGCCAGCTCACCCGGACAGGGGCCTTCGAGTGGGGGCTACACCTTC. This translates into CASSPGQGPSSGGYTF.

The chain combines TRBV7-2 with TRBJ1-4; TRBD1 matches 9 bases. The CDR3 covers 14 residues. The germline V gene encodes CDR1 SGHTA and CDR2 FQGNSA. The V and J ends lost 4 bases and 7 bases, in that order; junction bases with no gene match: 4. The CDR3 reads CASSWDRVGEKLFF. CDR3 bases: TGTGCCAGCAGCTGGGACAGGGTCGGTGAAAAACTGTTTTTT.

The V and J genes are TRBV15 and TRBJ2-1, with 8 bases lining up with TRBD2. The ends lost 7 bases at V and 4 bases at J; junction bases unmatched: 12. This CDR3 comprises 16 residues. The germline CDR1 and CDR2 sequences are LNHNV and YYDKDF (reference sequence). Here the CDR3 DNA reads TGTGCCACCACCCCGGAAGGTGCGGGGGGATACAATGAGCAGTTCTTC. As protein: CATTPEGAGGYNEQFF.

The rearrangement uses TRBV2 and TRBJ2-5, with D possibly being TRBD1 or TRBD2 (5 bases each). The germline V gene has CDR1 SNHLY and CDR2 FYNNEI. Trimming shortened V by 4 bases and J by 5 bases, and 17 bases separated the two germline ends. The CDR3 sequence is 15 residues long. The CDR3 sequence is CASSVLSGDGETQYF. CDR3 sequence (DNA): TGTGCCAGCAGTGTCTTGTCTGGGGACGGTGAGACCCAGTACTTC. The full variable domain, with the rest looked up from reference TRBV2 and TRBJ2-5, is EPEVTQTPSHQVTQMGQEVILRCVPISNHLYFYWYRQILGQKVEFLVSFYNNEISEKSEIFDDQFSVERPDGSNFTLKIRSTKLEDSAMYFCASSVLSGDGETQYFGPGTRLLVL.

J is TRBJ2-5 and V is TRBV10-3, with D possibly being TRBD2 (7 bases). This CDR3 has 13 amino acids. The V gene lost 8 bases and the J gene lost 5 bases, with 15 bases spanning the gap. Germline loops: CDR1 ENHRY, CDR2 SYGVKD. The CDR3 here is CAILRGAGETQYF. The CDR3 nucleotides read TGTGCCATCCTCCGGGGGGCCGGGGAGACCCAGTACTTC.

This chain connects TRBV6-6 to TRBJ2-2; D is possibly TRBD1 (6 bases). The CDR3 sequence is 14 residues long. V was clipped by 2 bases and J by 4 bases, with 8 bases between them. Germline V gene sequence: CDR1 MNHNY, CDR2 SVGAGI (reference sequence). The DNA for the CDR3 is TGTGCCAGCAGTTACGACAGGTTCACCGGGGAGCTGTTTTTT. Its protein product is CASSYDRFTGELFF.

The V gene is TRBV30, the J gene TRBJ2-5, with 11 bases fitting TRBD1. Matching the DNA end better, TRBJ2-7 makes the J call doubtful. The CDR3 loop spans 16 amino acids. CDR1 and CDR2 from the germline V gene are GTSNPN and SVGIG (reference sequence). The CDR3 here is CACQTTPGQGAYEQYF. The CDR3 bases are TGTGCCTGCCAAACCACCCCCGGACAGGGGGCTTACGAGCAGTACTTC.

V and J are TRBV21-1 and TRBJ2-1; the table's D gene call, TRBD2, was not cross checked with the DNA. TRBV21-1 is a known pseudogene. This CDR3 has 17 residues. The CDR3 reads CASSKLRLAGGKDEQFF. The CDR3 DNA sequence: TGTGCCAGCAGCAAATTGAGGCTAGCGGGGGGTAAGGATGAGCAGTTCTTC.

Only a few counts were recorded for this clone. The chain has TRBV30 and TRBJ2-2; 7 nucleotides line up with TRBD2. CDR3 length equals 15 residues. The germline CDR1 and CDR2 sequences are GTSNPN and SVGIG (reference sequence). V was clipped by 1 base and J by 5 bases; unmatched bases: 7. The chain's CDR3 is CAWSAGLGGTGELFF. CDR3 coding DNA: TGTGCCTGGAGTGCGGGCCTCGGGGGGACCGGGGAGCTGTTTTTT.

This clone appeared a few times. A much larger clone lies one base from this, so it may be a read error. V gene TRBV7-2 combines with J gene TRBJ2-5, with no clear D. This CDR3 is built from 13 residues. V was trimmed by 0 bases and J by 3 bases, leaving 5 bases between them. The germline V gene has CDR1 SGHTA and CDR2 FQGNSA. CDR3 coding DNA: TGTGCCAGCAGCTTAGCGGGGAAAGAGACCCAGTACTTC. It yields the protein CASSLAGKETQYF.

J is TRBJ2-3 and V is TRBV5-1; unclear D gene. V was cut by 0 bases and J by 6 bases, with 8 bases left in between. This CDR3 region has 13 residues. Germline loops: CDR1 SGHRS, CDR2 YFSETQ. The chain's CDR3 is CASSLGTSDTQYF. CDR3 nucleotide sequence: TGCGCCAGCAGCTTGGGAACCTCGGATACGCAGTATTTT.

This clone was found many times. J is TRBJ2-3 and V is TRBV2; 9 nucleotides align to TRBD2. The CDR3 consists of 16 residues. Per the germline V gene, CDR1 is SNHLY and CDR2 is FYNNEI. V was clipped by 6 bases and J by 3 bases; unmatched bases: 10. The CDR3 DNA is TGTGCCAGCAGAAACCCTAGCGGGGTAGGAACAGATACGCAGTATTTT. As protein: CASRNPSGVGTDTQYF.

This clone was observed a few times. The chain employs TRBV6-5 and TRBJ2-5; D is unclear. V shed 10 bases and J shed 0 bases, with 12 bases lying between them. Germline CDR1 is MNHEY and CDR2 is SVGAGI. This CDR3 spans 13 amino acids. The CDR3 DNA is TGTGCCATCATGAACGCGAACCAAGAGACCCAGTACTTC. Its translation: CAIMNANQETQYF.

This clone was observed a handful of times. The chain is built from TRBV6-5 and TRBJ2-2; 9 bases are shared with TRBD2. CDR1 MNHEY and CDR2 SVGAGI come from the germline V gene. CDR3 length equals 14 residues. The ends lost 6 bases at V and 4 bases at J; junction bases unmatched: 3. CDR3 amino acids: CASRIAGATGELFF. CDR3 DNA: TGTGCCAGCAGGATAGCGGGAGCCACCGGGGAGCTGTTTTTT.

V usage is TRBV28 and J usage is TRBJ2-3; D uncertain. This CDR3 comprises 12 residues. Germline V CDR1 and CDR2: MDHEN, SYDVKM. The V gene lost 4 bases and the J gene lost 9 bases, with 11 bases spanning the gap. CDR3 region: CASSWEFRTQYF. Here the CDR3 DNA reads TGTGCCAGCAGTTGGGAATTTAGAACGCAGTATTTT. Based on the CDR3 plus reference TRBV28 and TRBJ2-3, the full variable domain is DVKVTQSSRYLVKRTGEKVFLECVQDMDHENMFWYRQDPGLGLRLIYFSYDVKMKEKGDIPEGYSVSREKKERFSLILESASTNQTSMYLCASSWEFRTQYFGPGTRLTVL.